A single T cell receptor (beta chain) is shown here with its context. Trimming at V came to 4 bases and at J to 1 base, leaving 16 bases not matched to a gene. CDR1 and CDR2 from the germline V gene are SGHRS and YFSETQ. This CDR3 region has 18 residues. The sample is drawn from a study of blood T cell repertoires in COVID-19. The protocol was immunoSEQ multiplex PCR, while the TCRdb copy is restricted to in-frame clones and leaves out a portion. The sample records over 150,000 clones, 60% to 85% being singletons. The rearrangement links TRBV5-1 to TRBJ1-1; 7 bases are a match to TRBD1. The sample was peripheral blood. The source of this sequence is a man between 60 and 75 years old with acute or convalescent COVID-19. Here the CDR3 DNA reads TGCGCCAGCAGCCCAAGGTATAGGGGGCAAGGGGAGAACACTGAAGCTTTCTTT. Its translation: CASSPRYRGQGENTEAFF.